These T cell receptor beta chains were read from a single sample in a study of T-cell memory formation after mild COVID-19. TCRdb redid the calling of the 5' RACE reads with MiXCR, one entry per CDR3 protein. This table has some 300,000 distinct CDR3 sequences, roughly a fifth appearing once. The specimen sequenced was PBMCs or a T cell subset sorted from them (not recorded which). Receptor source: a man between 18 and 29 years old who had mild COVID-19 (a few samples of this study predate the infection). Cell type and time point are not known. Each CDR3 is given with its conserved first and last residue. D genes are given only for firm matches. The listing skips clone size in some rows; elsewhere it reads once, few, many or a size class.

d_gene	j_gene	v_gene	abundance	CDR3nt	CDR3aa
TRBD2	TRBJ2-3	TRBV4-2	-	TGTGCCAGCAGCCACGGTTCCTCAGCGGGGGGCGCAGATACGCAGTATTTT	CASSHGSSAGGADTQYF
TRBD1	TRBJ1-2	TRBV6-2/TRBV6-3	-	TGTGCCAGCAGTTACACCTATCCCGGGACAGGGGATGGCTACACCTTC	CASSYTYPGTGDGYTF
TRBD2	TRBJ2-1	TRBV20-1	-	TGCAGTGCTGTACTAGCGGGGAGCTCCTACAATGAGCAGTTCTTC	CSAVLAGSSYNEQFF
-	TRBJ1-1	TRBV7-3	few	TGTGCCAGCAGCCCGAGACAGGCCAGAGAGGCTTCTGAAGCTTTCTTT	CASSPRQAREASEAFF
TRBD1	TRBJ1-2	TRBV9	few	TGTGCCAGCAGCTTACCTTCTCCACAGGGGACCTATGGCTACACCTTC	CASSLPSPQGTYGYTF
-	TRBJ1-6	TRBV10-3	-	TGTGCCATCAGCCGGGGCTTGAGCTCCTATAATTCACCCCTCCACTTT	CAISRGLSSYNSPLHF
-	TRBJ2-5	TRBV5-1	many	TGCGCCAGCAGACGAGTAACCACATTCCAAGAGACCCAGTACTTC	CASRRVTTFQETQYF
TRBD1	TRBJ2-2	TRBV11-2	-	TGTGCCAGCAGCCCCACCCACCGGGACAGGGGAGGTACCGGGGAGCTGTTTTTT	CASSPTHRDRGGTGELFF
-	TRBJ1-1	TRBV3-1	few	TGTGCCAGCAGCCCGAGTGAGGCTAACACTGAAGCTTTCTTT	CASSPSEANTEAFF
TRBD1	TRBJ1-2	TRBV7-2	few	TGTGCCAGCGTCGCAGGGGGCTTCTCCCCTGGCTACACCTTC	CASVAGGFSPGYTF
-	TRBJ2-1	TRBV29-1	-	TGCAGCGCCACGACTGACAATGAGCAGTTCTTC	CSATTDNEQFF
-	TRBJ1-1	TRBV20-1	once	TGCAGTGCTAGATTTGGTGGCTTACCAGCTTTCTTT	CSARFGGLPAFF
-	TRBJ2-1	TRBV7-2	few	TGTGCCAGCAGCTTCGGGGTGGACTACAATGAGCAGTTCTTC	CASSFGVDYNEQFF
TRBD1	TRBJ1-5	TRBV28	few	TGTGCCAGCACAACAGGGGAAAGCAATCAGCCCCAGCATTTT	CASTTGESNQPQHF
TRBD1	TRBJ1-2	TRBV5-1	-	TGCGCCAGCAGCCCTGGACAGGGAAGCGCCTATGGCTACACCTTC	CASSPGQGSAYGYTF
-	TRBJ1-2	TRBV6-2/TRBV6-3	-	TGTGCCAGCAGTTACTCGGCCGGACACTACCTATTCGGCTACACCTTC	CASSYSAGHYLFGYTF
-	TRBJ2-6	TRBV7-9	-	TGTGCCAGCAGCGAAATTTTCGGGGGCCCTGGGGCCAACGTCCTGACTTTC	CASSEIFGGPGANVLTF
TRBD1	TRBJ1-2	TRBV28	-	TGTGCCAGCAGTCCCGCCCTCGGGACAGGTGGTGGCTACACCTTC	CASSPALGTGGGYTF
TRBD2	TRBJ2-5	TRBV20-1	-	TGCAGTGCTAGTCTGCGGGGGGGAATACAAGAGACCCAGTACTTC	CSASLRGGIQETQYF
-	TRBJ2-2	TRBV7-2	once	TGTGCCAGCAGCACCAGACAGACCGGGGAGCTGTTTTTT	CASSTRQTGELFF
-	TRBJ2-1	TRBV12-3/TRBV12-4	few	TGTGCCAGCAGTGGGGAGAGGGAGCAGTTCTTC	CASSGEREQFF
-	TRBJ2-1	TRBV24-1	many	TGTGCCACCAGTGCTGCCAGCTCCTACAATGAGCAGTTCTTC	CATSAASSYNEQFF
-	TRBJ2-1	TRBV15	-	TGTGCCACCAGCAGCAACACAGGTCAGGATTACAATGAGCAGTTCTTC	CATSSNTGQDYNEQFF
TRBD1	TRBJ1-2	TRBV12-3/TRBV12-4	few	TGTGCCAGCAGGCCTACAGGGGGCGAGGGTGGTGGCGACACCTTC	CASRPTGGEGGGDTF
-	TRBJ2-5	TRBV5-5	many	TGTGCCAGCACACTGGGTCCCAGTCAGACCCAGTACTTC	CASTLGPSQTQYF
TRBD2	TRBJ2-2	TRBV5-1	-	TGCGCCAGCAGCCGGGACTACCGAACCGGGGAGCTGTTTTTT	CASSRDYRTGELFF
TRBD1	TRBJ1-6	TRBV7-2	-	TGTGCCAGCAGCTTAGGCCGGGACAGGGATTCACCCCTCCACTTT	CASSLGRDRDSPLHF
-	TRBJ1-2	TRBV21-1	-	TGTGCCAGCAGCAAAGCGGGGACAGGGACTATCCCTAACTATGGCTACACCTTC	CASSKAGTGTIPNYGYTF
TRBD2	TRBJ2-1	TRBV4-3	few	TGCGCCAGCAGCCAGTTTCGGGGGGGCAATGAGCAGTTCTTC	CASSQFRGGNEQFF
TRBD1	TRBJ1-1	TRBV7-6	-	TGTGCCAGCAGCTTGTCTACAGGGGAGGAAGCTTTCTTT	CASSLSTGEEAFF
TRBD2	TRBJ2-5	TRBV4-3	-	TGCGCCAGCAGCCAAGATCCAGCGGGGGGGCCGGGAGAGACCCAGTACTTC	CASSQDPAGGPGETQYF
TRBD1	TRBJ2-2	TRBV24-1	-	TGTGCCACCAGGGAACAGGGGACCGGGGAGCTGTTTTTT	CATREQGTGELFF
TRBD1	TRBJ1-2	TRBV30	-	TGTGCCTGGAGTGTACTGACAGGGTATAGCTACACCTTC	CAWSVLTGYSYTF
TRBD1	TRBJ1-1	TRBV27	-	TGTGCCAGCAGTTTAAGGGGACAGGGGGCCGGGACTGAAGCTTTCTTT	CASSLRGQGAGTEAFF
-	TRBJ1-6	TRBV4-1	few	TGCGCCAGCAGCCAAGGTGAGGAAGGTAGTTCACCCCTCCACTTT	CASSQGEEGSSPLHF
TRBD2	TRBJ2-5	TRBV6-1	few	TGTGCCAGGCGGGGGGGAGAGACCCAGTACTTC	CARRGGETQYF
-	TRBJ2-1	TRBV11-3	many	TGTGCCAGCAGCCTAACGGCGGGGGCGTACAATGAGCAGTTCTTC	CASSLTAGAYNEQFF
TRBD1	TRBJ1-1	TRBV6-6	-	TGTGCCAGCAGTAGTACCGGGACAGGGGGGAACACTGAAGCTTTCTTT	CASSSTGTGGNTEAFF
-	TRBJ2-2	TRBV6-5	few	TGTGCCAGCAGATCAGGGACCACGAACACCGGGGAGCTGTTTTTT	CASRSGTTNTGELFF
-	TRBJ1-1	TRBV4-3	-	TGCGCCAGCAGCCGAGATCGGTGGGGGGCCACTGAAGCTTTCTTT	CASSRDRWGATEAFF
-	TRBJ2-1	TRBV7-8	-	TGTGCCAGCAGCTTAAGAAGAGTTCCCTACAATGAGCAGTTCTTC	CASSLRRVPYNEQFF
-	TRBJ2-5	TRBV7-3	-	TGTGCCAGCCTCCGTCAAGAGACCCAGTACTTC	CASLRQETQYF
-	TRBJ2-7	TRBV11-2	few	TGTGCCAGCAGCTGGACGATTTACGAGCAGTACTTC	CASSWTIYEQYF
-	TRBJ2-1	TRBV5-1	-	TGCGCCAGCAGCTTGTACTCCAATGAGCAGTTCTTC	CASSLYSNEQFF
-	TRBJ2-5	TRBV24-1	-	TGTGCCACCAGTGTCTCGGGGGCCCAAGAGACCCAGTACTTC	CATSVSGAQETQYF
TRBD1	TRBJ1-2	TRBV7-2	-	TGTGCCAGCAGCTTAGACAGGGGATTTGGCTACACCTTC	CASSLDRGFGYTF
TRBD2	TRBJ2-1	TRBV11-2	-	TGTGCCAGCAGCTCCTTAGCGGGGGGTGACAACAATGAGCAGTTCTTC	CASSSLAGGDNNEQFF
-	TRBJ2-6	TRBV20-1	few	TGCAGTGGGGTCTTGAGCTCTGGGGCCAACGTCCTGACTTTC	CSGVLSSGANVLTF
-	TRBJ1-5	TRBV5-1	-	TGCGCCAGCAGCTTGGGGGAACATATCAATCAGCCCCAGCATTTT	CASSLGEHINQPQHF
TRBD1	TRBJ2-7	TRBV2	few	TGTGCCAGCAGTATGGACAGGGGCGAGCAGTACTTC	CASSMDRGEQYF
TRBD2	TRBJ2-3	TRBV5-1	many	TGCGCCAGCAGCTTGGCCGCTAGCGGGGGGGCCACCGATACGCAGTATTTT	CASSLAASGGATDTQYF
-	TRBJ2-3	TRBV7-2	few	TGTGCCAGCAGCTCGACTCTCACAGATACGCAGTATTTT	CASSSTLTDTQYF
TRBD2	TRBJ2-1	TRBV20-1	-	TGCAGTGCTAGAGATCCTAGCGGGGGATCCTACAATGAGCAGTTCTTC	CSARDPSGGSYNEQFF
-	TRBJ2-1	TRBV11-2	few	TGTGCCAGCAGCTTCCTCCCCGGTATTAGCCAGTCCTACAATGAGCAGTTCTTC	CASSFLPGISQSYNEQFF
-	TRBJ2-3	TRBV7-8	-	TGTGCCAGCAGCTTATACCCTAGCGCTACAGATACGCAGTATTTT	CASSLYPSATDTQYF
TRBD2	TRBJ2-3	TRBV7-2	-	TGTGCCAGCAGCTTCGGCGGGGGGGGCACAGATACGCAGTATTTT	CASSFGGGGTDTQYF
-	TRBJ2-7	TRBV12-3/TRBV12-4	few	TGTGCCAGCAGTTTAGCGGGGATTCGAGAGCAGTACTTC	CASSLAGIREQYF
-	TRBJ2-7	TRBV7-2	-	TGTGCCAGCAGCCCGAGGGCCGGTTCCTACGAGCAGTACTTC	CASSPRAGSYEQYF